This TCR beta chain was sequenced during a study of blood T cell repertoires in COVID-19. Study overall: The study drew acute and convalescent COVID-19 samples from the United States, Italy and Spain.

The V segment lost 1 base and the J segment 4 bases; nucleotides outside the gene matches: 7. The CDR3 totals 16 residues. Per germline, CDR1 LGHDT and CDR2 YNNKEL (reference sequence). For recovered donors of Cohort 3, there were two negative PCRs, clearance, or symptom resolution. Method: immunoSEQ multiplex PCR; TCRdb's copy keeps in-frame clones and lacks some. The sample has about 200,000 clones, approximately 85% seen once. Sequenced material: PBMCs or T cells enriched from blood (not recorded which). The chain links TRBV3-1 (or the pseudogene TRBV3-2) to TRBJ1-3; TRBD1 matches 7 bases. The clonotype comes from a man aged 40-55 years who had recovered from COVID-19. CDR3 residues: CASSQGLTGSGNTIYF. The CDR3 coding sequence is TGTGCCAGCAGCCAAGGGTTGACAGGGAGCGGAAACACCATATATTTT.